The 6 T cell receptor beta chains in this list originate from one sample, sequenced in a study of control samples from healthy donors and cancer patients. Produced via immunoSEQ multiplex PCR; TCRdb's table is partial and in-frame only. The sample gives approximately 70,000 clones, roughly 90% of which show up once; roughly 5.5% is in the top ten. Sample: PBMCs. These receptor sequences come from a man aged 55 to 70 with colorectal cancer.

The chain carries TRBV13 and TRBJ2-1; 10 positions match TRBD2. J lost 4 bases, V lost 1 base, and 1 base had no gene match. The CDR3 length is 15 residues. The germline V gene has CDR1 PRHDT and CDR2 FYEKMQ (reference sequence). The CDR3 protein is CASSLAAGGYNEQFF. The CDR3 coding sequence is TGTGCCAGCAGCTTAGCAGCGGGGGGGTACAATGAGCAGTTCTTC. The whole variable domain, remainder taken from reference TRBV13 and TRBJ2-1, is AAGVIQSPRHLIKEKRETATLKCYPIPRHDTVYWYQQGPGQDPQFLISFYEKMQSDKGSIPDRFSAQQFSDYHSELNMSSLELGDSALYFCASSLAAGGYNEQFFGPGTRLTVL.

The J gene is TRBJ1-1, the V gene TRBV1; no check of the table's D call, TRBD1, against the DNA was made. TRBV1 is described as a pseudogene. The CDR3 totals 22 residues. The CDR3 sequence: CTSSQVGLPLIVTEPVNTEAFF. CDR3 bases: TGCACCAGCAGCCAAGTGGGGTTGCCCCTGATTGTGACAGAGCCAGTGAACACTGAAGCTTTCTTT.

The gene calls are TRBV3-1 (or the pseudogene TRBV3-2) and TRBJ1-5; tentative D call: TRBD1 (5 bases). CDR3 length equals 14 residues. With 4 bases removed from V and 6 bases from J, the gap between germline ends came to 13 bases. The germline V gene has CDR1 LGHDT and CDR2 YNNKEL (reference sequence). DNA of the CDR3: TGTGCCAGCAGCCCCGGCAGGGTCTCTCAGCCCCAGCATTTT. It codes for CASSPGRVSQPQHF.

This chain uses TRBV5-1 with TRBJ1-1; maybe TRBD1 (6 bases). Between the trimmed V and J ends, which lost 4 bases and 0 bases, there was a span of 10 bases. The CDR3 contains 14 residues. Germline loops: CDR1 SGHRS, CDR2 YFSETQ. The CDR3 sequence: CASSTGSMNTEAFF. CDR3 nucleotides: TGCGCCAGCAGCACAGGGAGCATGAACACTGAAGCTTTCTTT.

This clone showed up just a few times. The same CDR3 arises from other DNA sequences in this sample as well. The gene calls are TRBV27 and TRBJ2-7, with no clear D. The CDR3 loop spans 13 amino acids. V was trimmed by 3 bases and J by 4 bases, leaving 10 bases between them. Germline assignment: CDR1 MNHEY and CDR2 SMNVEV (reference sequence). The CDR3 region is CASSFTRQYEQYF. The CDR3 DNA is TGTGCCAGCAGTTTTACTCGCCAGTACGAGCAGTACTTC.

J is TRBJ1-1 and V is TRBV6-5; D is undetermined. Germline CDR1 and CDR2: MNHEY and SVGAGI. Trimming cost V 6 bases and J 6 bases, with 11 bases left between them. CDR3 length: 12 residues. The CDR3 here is CASSRTGAEAFF. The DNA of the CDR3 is TGTGCCAGCAGCCGTACTGGGGCTGAAGCTTTCTTT.